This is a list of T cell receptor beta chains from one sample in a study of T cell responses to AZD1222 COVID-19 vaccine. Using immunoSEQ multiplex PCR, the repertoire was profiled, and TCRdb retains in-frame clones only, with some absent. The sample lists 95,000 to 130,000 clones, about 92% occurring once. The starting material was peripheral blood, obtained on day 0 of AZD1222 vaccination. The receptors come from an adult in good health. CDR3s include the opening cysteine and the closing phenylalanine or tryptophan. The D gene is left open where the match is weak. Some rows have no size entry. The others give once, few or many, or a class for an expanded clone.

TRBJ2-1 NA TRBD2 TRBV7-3 CASSATGREYNEQFF TGTGCCAGCAGCGCCACGGGGAGGGAATACAATGAGCAGTTCTTC
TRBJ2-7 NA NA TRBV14 CASSQRRYEQYF TGTGCCAGCAGCCAAAGGCGGTACGAGCAGTACTTC
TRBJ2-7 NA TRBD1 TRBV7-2 CASSLRTGVTYEQYF TGTGCCAGCAGCTTGCGGACAGGGGTTACCTACGAGCAGTACTTC
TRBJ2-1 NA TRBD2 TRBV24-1 CATSDWTSGDYNEQFF TGTGCCACCAGTGATTGGACTAGCGGGGACTACAATGAGCAGTTCTTC
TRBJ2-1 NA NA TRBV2 CASSDNEQFF TGTGCCAGCAGTGACAATGAGCAGTTCTTC
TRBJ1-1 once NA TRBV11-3 CASSPQVGRGTEAFF TGTGCCAGCAGCCCCCAGGTGGGAAGGGGCACTGAAGCTTTCTTT
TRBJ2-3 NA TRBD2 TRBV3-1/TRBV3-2 CASSQELAGGRKQYF TGTGCCAGCAGCCAAGAACTAGCGGGAGGGCGTAAGCAGTATTTT
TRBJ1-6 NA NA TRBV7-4 CASSPRFEGSLHF TGTGCCAGCAGCCCGCGGTTCGAAGGTTCCCTCCACTTT
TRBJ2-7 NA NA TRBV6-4 CASSPSPGDSYEQYF TGTGCCAGCAGTCCCTCGCCAGGAGACTCCTACGAGCAGTACTTC
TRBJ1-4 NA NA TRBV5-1 CASSSSLQGFNEKLFF TGCGCCAGCAGTTCCTCCCTACAGGGTTTTAATGAAAAACTGTTTTTT
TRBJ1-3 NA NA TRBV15 CATSSLRGTSGNTIYF TGTGCCACCAGCTCCCTACGAGGGACGTCTGGAAACACCATATATTTT
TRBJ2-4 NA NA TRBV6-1 CASSEPPYGNIQYF TGTGCCAGCAGTGAACCCCCCTATGGCAACATTCAGTACTTC
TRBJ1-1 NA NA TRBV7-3 CASSLLGGLRTEAFF TGTGCCAGCAGCTTATTAGGGGGGCTTAGGACTGAAGCTTTCTTT
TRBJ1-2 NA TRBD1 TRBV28 CASRPTGENGYTF TGTGCCAGCAGACCTACAGGGGAGAATGGCTACACCTTC
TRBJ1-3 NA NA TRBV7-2 CASSLTVVSGNTIYF TGTGCCAGCAGCTTGACCGTAGTCTCTGGAAACACCATATATTTT
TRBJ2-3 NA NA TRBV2 CASRRYGGTDTQYF TGTGCCAGCAGAAGATACGGAGGCACAGATACGCAGTATTTT
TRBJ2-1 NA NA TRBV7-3 CASSLRGRGSGYEQFF TGTGCCAGCAGCTTAAGAGGGAGGGGGAGCGGGTATGAGCAGTTCTTC
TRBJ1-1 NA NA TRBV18 CASSPPWTATNTEAFF TGTGCCAGCTCGCCGCCCTGGACGGCAACGAACACTGAAGCTTTCTTT
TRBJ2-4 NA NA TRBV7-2 CASVSRQGGIQYF TGTGCCAGCGTCTCGCGCCAGGGGGGCATTCAGTACTTC
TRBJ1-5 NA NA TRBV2 CATAGPYYWQEGGSNQPQHF TGTGCCACCGCTGGACCGTATTATTGGCAAGAGGGGGGTAGCAATCAGCCCCAGCATTTT
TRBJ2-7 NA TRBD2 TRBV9 CASSVGLAGVGYEQYF TGTGCCAGCAGCGTAGGACTAGCGGGAGTTGGTTACGAGCAGTACTTC